The 7 T cell receptor beta chains in this list originate from one sample, sequenced in a study of T cells in Graves' hyperthyroidism and ophthalmopathy. Amplification of TCR beta CDR3 regions was performed using RNA transcripts as template. The HTBI primer set served for first-round RT-PCR of the TCR CDR3. TCRdb used MiXCR to reprocess the multiplex PCR reads, holding one entry per CDR3 protein. This table holds hundreds of thousands of distinct CDR3 sequences, around 22% found once. The specimen sequenced was blood. These receptors were taken from a man aged 30-40 years with Graves' ophthalmopathy.

This clonotype was observed a few times. V usage is TRBV5-4 and J usage is TRBJ2-1; either TRBD1 or TRBD2 may supply D (5 bases each). CDR3 size: 12 residues. The V gene lost 9 bases and the J gene lost 7 bases, with 14 bases spanning the gap. CDR1 is SGHNT and CDR2 is YYREEE in the germline V gene (reference sequence). CDR3 loop: CATTTEGNEQFF. The CDR3 bases are TGTGCCACCACCACTGAGGGGAATGAGCAGTTCTTC.

This clonotype has more than one count but fewer than ten. The chain has TRBV7-9 and TRBJ1-1; D unclear. Germline CDR1 and CDR2: SEHNR and FQNEAQ (reference sequence). The V gene lost 1 base and the J gene lost 4 bases, with 4 bases spanning the gap. The CDR3 contains 12 residues. In DNA, the CDR3 is TGTGCCAGCAGCTTAGAGACCACTGAAGCTTTCTTT. Translating gives CASSLETTEAFF.

In its sample, this clonotype was seen a few times. The chain carries TRBV9 and TRBJ1-5; 9 bases match TRBD1. The CDR3 contains 15 residues. Germline V gene lookup returns CDR1 SGDLS and CDR2 YYNGEE. V shed 5 bases, J shed 4 bases, and the junction held 7 bases outside the gene matches. The DNA for the CDR3 is TGTGCCAGCAGTTCACAGGGGGCTGGGAATCAGCCCCAGCATTTT. The encoded protein is CASSSQGAGNQPQHF.

This clonotype was seen just once. The rearrangement links TRBV20-1 to TRBJ1-1, with unresolved D. V shed 3 bases and J shed 3 bases, with 11 bases lying between them. Germline CDR1 is DFQATT and CDR2 is SNEGSKA (reference sequence). The CDR3 spans 13 residues. This CDR3 reads CSASTGWDTEAFF. The CDR3 nucleotides read TGCAGTGCTAGCACGGGGTGGGACACTGAAGCTTTCTTT.

This clonotype was recorded a few times. CDR3 sequence: CASSHFRSETQYF. CDR3 nucleotides: TGTGCCAGCAGCCATTTTCGCTCAGAGACCCAGTACTTC. The genes are TRBV14 and TRBJ2-5; D is unclear. Between the trimmed V and J ends, which lost 3 bases and 4 bases, there was a span of 9 bases. This CDR3 contains 13 residues. Per germline, CDR1 SGHDN and CDR2 FVKESK.

This clonotype was counted only a few times. The chain recombines TRBV6-2 or TRBV6-3 with TRBJ2-7; the match to TRBD1 covers 11 bases. Looked up from germline, CDR1 is MNHEY and CDR2 is SVGEGT. With V trimmed by 7 bases and J by 2 bases, 7 bases remained unmatched. CDR3 length equals 15 residues. The CDR3 loop is CASNRPGQGAYEQYF. The CDR3 DNA follows: TGTGCCAGCAATAGACCGGGACAGGGGGCCTACGAGCAGTACTTC.

Points on this clonotype: A read error is possible here, since a much larger clone lies one base away. The rearrangement joins TRBV28 to TRBJ1-2, with a weak D call TRBD1 (6 bases). The CDR3 consists of 15 residues. In germline, CDR1 is MDHEN, CDR2 SYDVKM. The chain's CDR3 is CASTTKGGGNFGYTF. DNA for the CDR3: TGTGCCAGCACAACCAAGGGGGGAGGGAACTTTGGCTACACCTTC.